This TCR beta chain was observed in a study of blood T cell repertoires in COVID-19. Whole-study context: Donors in the United States, Italy and Spain gave samples during acute or convalescent COVID-19. PBMCs, B-cell-depleted T cells, or T cells provided the cDNA or gDNA that made up the material.

Profiling relied on immunoSEQ multiplex PCR, and the TCRdb table lists in-frame clones only, not all of them. This sample yields about 200,000 clones, of which around four fifths are seen a single time; around 4.6% belongs to the top ten. Donors were grouped by their self-reported clinical history. Germline CDR1 and CDR2: GTSNPN and SVGIG (reference sequence). The CDR3 length is 12 residues. Deletions cut 3 bases from V and 3 bases from J, with 7 bases between. The rearrangement links TRBV30 to TRBJ2-3; no clear D. The sequenced sample was PBMCs or T cells enriched from blood (not recorded which). The sequence derives from a woman between 45 and 60 years old who had been exposed to COVID-19. CDR3 sequence reads: CAWSLSTDTQYF. The CDR3 DNA reads TGTGCCTGGAGCCTTTCTACAGATACGCAGTATTTT. The full variable domain, in which reference TRBV30 and TRBJ2-3 provide the parts outside the CDR3, is SQTIHQWPATLVQPVGSPLSLECTVEGTSNPNLYWYRQAAGRGLQLLFYSVGIGQISSEVPQNLSASRPQDRQFILSSKKLLLSDSGFYLCAWSLSTDTQYFGPGTRLTVL.